The entry below gives a single T cell receptor beta chain sequence along with its context. Its binding antigen is unknown. No much larger clone exists at a distance of one base, and base qualities are not known. These data come from a study of T cell repertoires in cytomegalovirus infection (dated by TCRdb to about 2019). Background for the entire study: The peptide stimulations were aimed at well-studied HLA-B-restricted epitopes as well as recently identified HLA-C-restricted CMV epitopes, whose presentation resists viral immunomodulation. Donor HLA type was relevant to the analysis, as public TCR beta signatures indicated carriage of CMV infection together with the matching HLA type.

The CDR3 sequence holds 14 residues, the cysteine and phenylalanine included. CDR3 DNA only is kept here, 42 bases in frame from base 1. V lost 3 bases and J lost 6 bases; the stretch between them is 14 bases long. The CDR1 and CDR2 encoded by the germline V gene are MNHEY and SVGAGI. TCRdb records Illumina HiSeq 1500 as the sequencer. The public reads were reanalyzed by TCRdb: fastp trimming at Q25, MiXCR alignment, in-frame beta chains only. Every CDR3 protein is listed once, alongside the most common genes and DNA of its rows. The sample table contains 650,000 to 900,000 distinct CDR3 sequences; only one count was recorded for 25% to 35% of them. The ten largest clonotypes hold less than 15% of the sample. The full study reports these points: Carriers of CMV infection plus the relevant HLA type were discriminated by the cumulative frequency of public TCR beta family members in the study cohort and in an independent roughly 400-donor cohort. The ex vivo response was dominated by HLA-C-restricted CMV-specific TCR beta clonotypes, which also provided the single most frequent clonotype in two of eight donors.

Interpreted using the paper, the treatment or condition label stands for: in vitro stimulation with specific CMV peptide epitopes to enrich CMV-specific T cells. This sequence was found in a human donor in good health (CMV status not recorded). Some clones in this sample may be carry-over from other donors' samples. Sequencing was performed on cultured CD8+ T cells from PBMCs, taken from culture after CMV antigen stimulation. The chain was built from TRBV6-5 and TRBJ1-1; the D gene cannot be resolved reliably. For the CDR3, the sequence is CASSYGSLTAEAFF. The DNA sequence follows: TGTGCCAGCAGTTATGGCAGTTTAACCGCTGAAGCTTTCTTT.